What follows are 22 T cell receptor beta chains derived from one specimen sequenced in a study of shared clonotypes between healthy human individuals. Assay used: immunoSEQ multiplex PCR; TCRdb lists only in-frame clones, some missing. The table has roughly 2,300,000 clones, 80% to 95% seen once. Source material: naive CD4+ T cells from PBMCs. Subset defined: CD45RA+ positively selected. The source is a man aged 18 to 35 in good health. Some clones in this sample may be carry-over from other donors' samples.

V is TRBV28 and J is TRBJ2-4, with D tentatively TRBD1 (6 bases). This CDR3 spans 15 amino acids. Per the germline V gene, CDR1 is MDHEN and CDR2 is SYDVKM. V was clipped by 4 bases and J by 0 bases, with 10 bases between them. For the CDR3, the DNA is TGTGCCAGCAGTTCCCCAGGGGAAGCCAAAAACATTCAGTACTTC. Residues: CASSSPGEAKNIQYF.

The rearrangement uses TRBV2 and TRBJ1-2, with D uncertain. The CDR3 is made up of 12 amino acids. Germline V lookup: CDR1 SNHLY, CDR2 FYNNEI. V shed 2 bases and J shed 4 bases, with 5 bases lying between them. CDR3 amino acids: CASSETIYGYTF. CDR3 sequence (DNA): TGTGCCAGCAGTGAAACCATCTATGGCTACACCTTC.

The chain carries TRBV20-1 and TRBJ2-1; D unclear. The length of the CDR3 is 11 residues. Germline CDR1 and CDR2: DFQATT and SNEGSKA (reference sequence). Trimming stripped 5 bases from V and 5 bases from J, with 7 bases between. CDR3: CSAPDHNEQFF. The CDR3 DNA reads TGCAGTGCTCCTGACCACAATGAGCAGTTCTTC.

The genes are TRBV19 and TRBJ2-7, with TRBD2 matching 8 bases. In germline, CDR1 is LNHDA, CDR2 SQIVND (reference sequence). Losses at the gene ends were 1 base for V and 0 bases for J; bases not matched to a gene: 2. There are 15 residues in the CDR3. Written as DNA, the CDR3 is TGTGCCAGTAGTATAGCCCGGGGGGGCTCCTACGAGCAGTACTTC. Protein: CASSIARGGSYEQYF.

This clone is a singleton in its sample. This rearrangement joins TRBV5-4 to TRBJ2-1; D not resolved. V lost 5 bases, J lost 9 bases, and 12 bases lay in between. The CDR3 is 12 amino acids. Germline CDR1 SGHNT, CDR2 YYREEE (reference sequence). As DNA, the CDR3 is TGTGCCAGCAGGACGATTTTTGGTGAGCAGTTCTTC. This sequence encodes CASRTIFGEQFF.

CDR3: CASWEGGPSEQYF. As DNA, the CDR3 is TGCGCCAGCTGGGAGGGAGGGCCCTCCGAGCAGTACTTC. The J gene is TRBJ2-7, the V gene TRBV5-1; 7 bases are shared with TRBD2. In germline, CDR1 is SGHRS, CDR2 YFSETQ. The trim removed 7 bases at V and 6 bases at J, leaving 10 bases unmatched. The CDR3 is 13 amino acids.

The chain is built from TRBV28 and TRBJ1-1, with D possibly TRBD1 on 6 matching bases. This CDR3 comprises 16 residues. Germline V gives CDR1 MDHEN, CDR2 SYDVKM. V shed 5 bases and J shed 0 bases, with 16 bases lying between them. CDR3 amino acids: CASSAPGHPMNTEAFF. DNA of the CDR3: TGTGCCAGCAGTGCCCCGGGACACCCGATGAACACTGAAGCTTTCTTT.

The chain recombines TRBV6-1 with TRBJ2-5; D possibly corresponds to TRBD1 (6 bases). The DNA end is more similar to TRBJ2-7, so the J call may be wrong. The CDR3 is 12 residues long. CDR1 is MNHNS, CDR2 SASEGT, per germline. CDR3 protein: CASSGSGVEQYF. As DNA, the CDR3 is TGTGCCAGCAGTGGATCAGGGGTCGAGCAGTACTTC.

The chain carries TRBV5-4 and TRBJ2-2; unclear D gene. CDR3 length equals 14 residues. Germline V lookup: CDR1 SGHNT, CDR2 YYREEE (reference sequence). V was clipped by 1 base and J by 7 bases, with 11 bases between them. The CDR3 spells CASSLLGSHGELFF. CDR3 DNA: TGTGCCAGCAGCTTGTTGGGTAGTCACGGGGAGCTGTTTTTT.

DNA of the CDR3: TGCGGCGCCCATCGGGGGTCTCGGGAGCAGTACTTC. This encodes CGAHRGSREQYF. The rearrangement joins TRBV29-1 to TRBJ2-7; D is possibly TRBD2 (6 bases). The CDR3 runs to 12 residues. Germline assignment: CDR1 SQVTM and CDR2 ANQGSEA.

The chain combines TRBV7-6 with TRBJ1-3; D remains unclear. V lost 4 bases, J lost 3 bases, and 7 bases lay in between. Germline V gene data show CDR1 as SGHVS and CDR2 as FNYEAQ. This CDR3 is built from 13 residues. The CDR3 sequence: CASSSQNGNTIYF. CDR3 DNA sequence: TGTGCCAGCAGCTCACAAAATGGAAACACCATATATTTT. The complete variable domain, with remaining parts taken from reference TRBV7-6 and TRBJ1-3, reads GAGVSQSPRYKVTKRGQDVALRCDPISGHVSLYWYRQALGQGPEFLTYFNYEAQQDKSGLPNDRFSAERPEGSISTLTIQRTEQRDSAMYRCASSSQNGNTIYFGEGSWLTVV.

This chain links TRBV11-3 with TRBJ1-1; a possible D gene is TRBD1 (5 bases). Germline values: CDR1 SGHNT, CDR2 YENEEA. Between the trimmed V and J ends, which lost 4 bases and 1 base, there was a span of 10 bases. This CDR3 contains 14 residues. CDR3 in DNA: TGTGCCAGCAGCTCGGACATTTCGAACACTGAAGCTTTCTTT. It specifies CASSSDISNTEAFF.

J is TRBJ1-2 and V is TRBV28, with 8 bases that match TRBD1. J gave up 0 bases and V 6 bases, and 12 bases lay outside the gene matches. This CDR3 has 17 residues. The germline V gene has CDR1 MDHEN and CDR2 SYDVKM. DNA of the CDR3: TGTGCCAGCAGCCCGGTATACAGGGGGAGCCCTAACTATGGCTACACCTTC. Translating gives CASSPVYRGSPNYGYTF.

Remarks on this clone: One end of the junction fails to match germline, which may point to a read error. The chain is built from TRBV5-4 and TRBJ2-1, with TRBD2 matching over 7 bases. CDR1 SGHNT and CDR2 YYREEE come from the germline V gene (reference sequence). The CDR3 spans 12 residues. CDR3 region: CASSWGRAQALF. CDR3 sequence (DNA): TGTGCCAGCAGCTGGGGGAGGGCCCAGGCCCTCTTC.

The chain carries TRBV7-1 and TRBJ1-5, with 10 positions matching TRBD1. TRBV7-1 is an open reading frame, and its role is uncertain. The CDR3 is made up of 14 amino acids. V dropped 5 bases and J dropped 4; count of bases not matched to a gene: 2. The CDR3 region is CASSRTGGNQPQHF. The CDR3 bases are TGTGCCAGCAGCCGGACAGGGGGGAATCAGCCCCAGCATTTT.

The genes are TRBV4-3 and TRBJ2-1; TRBD2 aligns across 13 bases. The J segment lost 3 bases and the V segment lost 0 bases, leaving 5 bases of the junction unmatched. The CDR3 has 18 residues. Germline CDR1 is LGHNA and CDR2 is YSLEER. The CDR3, as DNA: TGCGCCAGCAGCCAAGAACTAGCGGGAGGGCCCTTCTACAATGAGCAGTTCTTC. This encodes CASSQELAGGPFYNEQFF.

V gene TRBV14 combines with J gene TRBJ1-1; no definite D call. Germline V gene lookup returns CDR1 SGHDN and CDR2 FVKESK. V was clipped by 2 bases and J by 9 bases, with 16 bases between them. This CDR3 comprises 14 residues. The DNA of the CDR3 is TGTGCCAGCAGCCAAACCCTGACCCCAGCTCAAGCTTTCTTT. It is translated as CASSQTLTPAQAFF.

The CDR3 is CASSLITGAPYEQYF. DNA for the CDR3: TGTGCCAGCAGTTTAATCACAGGGGCCCCCTACGAGCAGTACTTC. This chain links TRBV28 with TRBJ2-7, with 7 bases matching TRBD1. J was trimmed by 2 bases and V by 2 bases; bases with no gene match: 6. Looked up from germline, CDR1 is MDHEN and CDR2 is SYDVKM. The CDR3 runs 15 residues.

This clone was observed a few times. J is TRBJ2-7 and V is TRBV5-4; D may be TRBD1 (5 bases). This CDR3 is built from 15 residues. Germline loops: CDR1 SGHNT, CDR2 YYREEE (reference sequence). Trimming stripped 0 bases from V and 0 bases from J, with 10 bases between. The CDR3: CASSLGQLSSYEQYF. As DNA, the CDR3 is TGTGCCAGCAGCTTGGGACAGCTGAGCTCCTACGAGCAGTACTTC.

This rearrangement joins TRBV7-8 to TRBJ2-7, with TRBD2 as a possible D gene (5 bases). Trimming pared 5 bases from V and 1 base from J, leaving 18 bases between. Germline values: CDR1 SGHVS, CDR2 FQNEAQ. The CDR3 extends over 16 amino acids. This CDR3 is CASSQWLVSGSYEQYF. The CDR3 DNA sequence: TGTGCCAGCAGCCAGTGGTTGGTTTCGGGGTCCTACGAGCAGTACTTC.

The chain is built from TRBV5-4 and TRBJ2-7; unclear D gene. V gave up 0 bases and J gave up 13 bases, with 14 bases separating them. The germline V gene encodes CDR1 SGHNT and CDR2 YYREEE (reference sequence). CDR3 size: 12 residues. The CDR3 here is CASSLDLTQTYF. Here the CDR3 DNA reads TGTGCCAGCAGCTTGGACCTGACTCAAACTTACTTC. The whole variable domain, filled in from reference TRBV5-4 and TRBJ2-7, reads ETGVTQSPTHLIKTRGQQVTLRCSSQSGHNTVSWYQQALGQGPQFIFQYYREEENGRGNFPPRFSGLQFPNYSSELNVNALELDDSALYLCASSLDLTQTYFGPGTRLTVT.

This chain joins TRBV11-2 and TRBJ1-4; no definite D call. Germline-derived CDR1 and CDR2 are SGHAT and FQNNGV. Trimming pared 5 bases from V and 8 bases from J, leaving 9 bases between. The CDR3 spans 12 residues. The CDR3 reads CASSTTAEKLFF. The CDR3 DNA reads TGTGCCAGCAGCACCACAGCAGAAAAACTGTTTTTT.